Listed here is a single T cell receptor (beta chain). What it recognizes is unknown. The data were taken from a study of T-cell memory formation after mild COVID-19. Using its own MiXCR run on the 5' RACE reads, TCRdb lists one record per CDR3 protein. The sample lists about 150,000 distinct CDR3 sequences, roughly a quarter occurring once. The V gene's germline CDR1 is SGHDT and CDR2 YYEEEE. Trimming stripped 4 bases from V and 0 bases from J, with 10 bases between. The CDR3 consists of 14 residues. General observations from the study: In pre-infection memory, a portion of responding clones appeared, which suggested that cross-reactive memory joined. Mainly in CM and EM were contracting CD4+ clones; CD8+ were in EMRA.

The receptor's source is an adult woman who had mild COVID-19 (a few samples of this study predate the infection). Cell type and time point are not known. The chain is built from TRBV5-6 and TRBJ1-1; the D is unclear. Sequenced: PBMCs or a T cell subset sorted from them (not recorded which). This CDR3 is CASSPDGLNTEAFF. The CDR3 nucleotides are TGTGCCAGCAGCCCCGACGGACTGAACACTGAAGCTTTCTTT.